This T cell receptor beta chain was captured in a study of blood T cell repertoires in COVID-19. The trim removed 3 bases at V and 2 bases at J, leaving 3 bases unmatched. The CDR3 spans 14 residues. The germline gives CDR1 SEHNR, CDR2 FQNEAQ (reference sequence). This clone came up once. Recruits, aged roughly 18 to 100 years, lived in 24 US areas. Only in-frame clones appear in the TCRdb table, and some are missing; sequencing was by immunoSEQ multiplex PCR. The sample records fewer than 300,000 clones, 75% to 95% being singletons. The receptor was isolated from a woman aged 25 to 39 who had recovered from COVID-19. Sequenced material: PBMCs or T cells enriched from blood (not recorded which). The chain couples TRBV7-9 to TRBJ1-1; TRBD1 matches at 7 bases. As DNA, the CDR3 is TGTGCCAGCAGCTTTGGACAGGATAACACTGAAGCTTTCTTT. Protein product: CASSFGQDNTEAFF.